This note documents a single T cell receptor (beta chain) sequence. Its antigen is not identified. V lost 1 base and J 4 bases, leaving 8 bases between the germline ends. The CDR3 loop spans 13 amino acids. Three rounds of nested PCR, following a modified ARM-PCR protocol, produced the TCRbeta library. One entry per CDR3 protein results from TCRdb running MiXCR on the multiplex PCR reads. The sample carries 40,000 to 60,000 distinct CDR3 sequences, 64% recorded once. This sample's RNA came from whole unsorted tissue. The normal lung tissue was taken more than 3 cm from the tumor edge. This sample stems from a study of tumor and adjacent non-tumor tissue in lung cancer. About the study: Patients were aged roughly 30 to 76, 9 to 10 men and about 5 women, stage I to III. Approximately 4 million productive TCRbeta reads were obtained per sample on average.

The study's findings and limits: Higher tumor TCR diversity was associated with shorter survival. Normal lung showed higher cumulative top 100 clone frequency than tumor.

The chain joins TRBV12-3 or TRBV12-4 to TRBJ2-7; no clear D gene. The TCR sequence derives from a woman aged 70-85 years with non-small cell lung cancer. The sample taken for sequencing was distant non-tumor lung tissue. DNA of the CDR3: TGTGCCAGCAGTTTAGGACATAGTTACGAGCAGTACTTC. The encoded protein is CASSLGHSYEQYF.